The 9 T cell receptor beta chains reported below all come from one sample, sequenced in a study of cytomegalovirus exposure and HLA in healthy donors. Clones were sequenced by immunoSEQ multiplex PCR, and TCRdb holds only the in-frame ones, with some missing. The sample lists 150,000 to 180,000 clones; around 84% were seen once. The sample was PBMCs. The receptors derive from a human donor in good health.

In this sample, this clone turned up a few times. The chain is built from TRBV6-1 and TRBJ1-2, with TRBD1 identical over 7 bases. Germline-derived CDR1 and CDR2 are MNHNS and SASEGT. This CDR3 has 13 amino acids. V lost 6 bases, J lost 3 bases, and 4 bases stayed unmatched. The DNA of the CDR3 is TGTGCCAGCAGGGACAGGTCGTACTATGGCTACACCTTC. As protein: CASRDRSYYGYTF.

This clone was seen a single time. Here the CDR3 DNA reads TGCGCCAGCAGCGCCAGACTAGCGGGACTCCTTGGGGAGCTGTTTTTT. This translates into CASSARLAGLLGELFF. The rearrangement links TRBV5-1 to TRBJ2-2, with 11 nucleotides matching TRBD2. Trimming took 4 bases from V and 8 from J; bases not matched to a gene: 10. The germline V gene has CDR1 SGHRS and CDR2 YFSETQ. The CDR3 totals 16 residues.

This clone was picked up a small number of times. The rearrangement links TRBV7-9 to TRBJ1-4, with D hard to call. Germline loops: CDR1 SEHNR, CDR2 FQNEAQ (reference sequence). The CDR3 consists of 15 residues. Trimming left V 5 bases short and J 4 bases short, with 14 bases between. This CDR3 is CASSAIRELNEKLFF. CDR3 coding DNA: TGTGCCAGCAGCGCGATCCGGGAGCTTAATGAAAAACTGTTTTTT.

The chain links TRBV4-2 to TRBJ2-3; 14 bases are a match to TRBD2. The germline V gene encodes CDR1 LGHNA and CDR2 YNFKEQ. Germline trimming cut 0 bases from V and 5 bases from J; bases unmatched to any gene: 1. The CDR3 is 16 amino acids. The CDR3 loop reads CASSQDGTSGGDTQYF. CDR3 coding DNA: TGTGCCAGCAGCCAAGACGGGACTAGCGGGGGAGATACGCAGTATTTT.

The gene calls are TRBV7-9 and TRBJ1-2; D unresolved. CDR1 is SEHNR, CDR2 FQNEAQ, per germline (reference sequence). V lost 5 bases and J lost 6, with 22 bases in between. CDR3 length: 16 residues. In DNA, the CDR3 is TGTGCCAGCAGCCCCAACCATCGTCTGGGTGAGGATGGCTACACCTTC. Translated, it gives CASSPNHRLGEDGYTF. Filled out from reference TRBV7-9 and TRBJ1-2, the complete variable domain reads DTGVSQNPRHKITKRGQNVTFRCDPISEHNRLYWYRQTLGQGPEFLTYFQNEAQLEKSRLLSDRFSAERPKGSFSTLEIQRTEQGDSAMYLCASSPNHRLGEDGYTFGSGTRLTVV.

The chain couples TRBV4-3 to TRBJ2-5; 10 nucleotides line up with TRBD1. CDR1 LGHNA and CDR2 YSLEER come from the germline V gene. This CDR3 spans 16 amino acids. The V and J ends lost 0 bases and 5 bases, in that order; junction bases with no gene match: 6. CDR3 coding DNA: TGCGCCAGCAGCCAAGATGGGGGACAGGGGAGGGAGACCCAGTACTTC. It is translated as CASSQDGGQGRETQYF.

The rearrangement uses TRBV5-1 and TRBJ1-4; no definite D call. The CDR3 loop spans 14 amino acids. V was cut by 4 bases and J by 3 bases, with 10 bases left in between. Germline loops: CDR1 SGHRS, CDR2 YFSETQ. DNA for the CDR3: TGCGCCAGCAGCGTACAATACGCTAATGAAAAACTGTTTTTT. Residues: CASSVQYANEKLFF.

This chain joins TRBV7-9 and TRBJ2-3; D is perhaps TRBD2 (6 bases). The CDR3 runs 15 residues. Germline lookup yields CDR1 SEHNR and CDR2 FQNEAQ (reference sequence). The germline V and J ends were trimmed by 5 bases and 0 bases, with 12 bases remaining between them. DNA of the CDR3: TGTGCCAGCAGCCCCCCAGGGAGGAGCACAGATACGCAGTATTTT. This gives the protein CASSPPGRSTDTQYF.

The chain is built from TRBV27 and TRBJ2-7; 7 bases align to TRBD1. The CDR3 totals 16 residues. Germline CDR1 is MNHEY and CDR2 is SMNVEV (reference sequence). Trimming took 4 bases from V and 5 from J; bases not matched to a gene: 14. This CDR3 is CASSSRDSILWDEQYF. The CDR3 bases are TGTGCCAGCAGTTCCCGGGACAGCATCTTGTGGGACGAGCAGTACTTC.